The present T cell receptor beta chain was sequenced within a study of T-cell reconstitution after alpha-beta-depleted transplantation in children listed by TCRdb under 2016. As for the study more broadly: Using TCR repertoire profiling, the study followed T-cell immune reconstitution in a quantitative way in children after TCRalphabeta/CD19-depleted allogeneic hematopoietic cell transplantation.

Receptor amplification or capture employed PCR. The sequencer listed for this sample is Illumina HiSeq 2500. Molecular barcoding was employed in the preparation of TCR libraries, with unique molecular identifiers being used to normalize TCRbeta repertoire quantification. The raw public reads went through TCRdb reprocessing: fastp at Q25, MiXCR clone calling, in-frame beta chains kept. Each entry is one CDR3 protein sequence, shown with its most common DNA and genes. Here the sample has around 93,000 distinct CDR3 sequences; approximately 8.4% occur a single time. The top ten clonotypes cover roughly 6.9% of the sample. This clonotype was recorded many times. Its antigen is still unknown. Per-base quality was not reported, and no clone a single base away is much larger than it. The sample consisted of PBMCs from the stem cell graft donor, taken from the stem cell graft. This receptor was identified in a human donor who donated a stem cell graft to a child with congenital amegakaryocytic thrombocytopenia.

For the CDR3, the sequence is CAGLGQGQRYEQYF. In nucleotide form, the sequence is TGTGCCGGCCTGGGACAGGGTCAGCGCTACGAGCAGTACTTC. The sequence joins TRBV28 to TRBJ2-7; TRBD1 fits 9 bases in the junction. The germline V gene gives CDR1 as MDHEN and CDR2 as SYDVKM. Including cysteine and phenylalanine, the CDR3 has 14 amino acids. The CDR3 DNA has 42 bases and is translated from base 1. The germline V and J ends show losses of 11 bases and 3 bases respectively, and no gene match explains 11 bases of the junction.